The sequence of this T cell receptor beta chain was determined in a study of cytomegalovirus exposure and HLA in healthy donors (dated by TCRdb to the late 2010s). Looking at the study overall: According to an earlier analysis of 450 to 650 of the donors, about 180 million T cells yielded 117 million unique TCR beta sequences and about 300 Gb of sequence data. Roughly 300 gigabases of sequencing data and approximately 92 million unique TCR sequences made up an early release that covered roughly 670 HLA-typed donors. Of the roughly 420 genotyped donors, less than 90% were placed in the genetic ancestry cluster associated with self-reported Caucasian donors. The study aimed to test whether cataloging public T cell receptors could reveal signatures of past pathogen exposure. The T cell repertoires of around 670 subjects were profiled by immunosequencing and related to cytomegalovirus serostatus. In addition to the first cohort of 650 to 750 subjects, a separate validation cohort of 120 different subjects was used. The study combined high-throughput TCR immunosequencing, statistical association of individual TCRs with disease status, and machine learning to predict cytomegalovirus infection status. A later analysis re-examined previously published TCR beta repertoires from about 700 donors and added high-resolution HLA genotyping to investigate patterns of TCR occurrence. In the later analysis, no new phenotypic data were used to find candidate immune exposures; instead, reliance was placed on TCR beta sequences and their occurrence across donors. In an earlier analysis of a few hundred of the donors, high-throughput TCR beta sequencing was used to judge whether each TCR beta V gene segment behaved as functional or pseudogenic. Alongside the repertoire data, information on donor age, sex, ethnicity and CMV serostatus was compiled. A later genetic analysis used genome-wide SNP genotypes for about 55% of the 666 donors, treating that subset as a discovery cohort. All discovery cohort repertoires had been generated using a single sequencing platform. Both class I and class II loci were covered by HLA typing, at four-digit resolution. The number of typed donors differed by locus: about 620-640 for A, B, C, DRB1 and DQB1; 500 to 550 for DQA1; approximately 600 for DPA1; and approximately 450 for DPB1. Because of strong linkage in the cohort, roughly five DR-DQ haplotypes were treated as single units for association and clustering. Among 300 to 500 genotyped donors of the cohort, an average of roughly 230,000 unique TCR beta nucleotide sequences was sequenced per donor, of which about 20% were non-productive.

Library prep was done by the immunoSEQ multiplex PCR assay. For the multiplex PCR, a mixture combining 60 forward primers for TCR Vbeta segments and 13 reverse primers for TCR Jbeta segments was used. The CDR3 region of rearranged TCR beta genes was amplified from genomic DNA by a multiplex PCR assay. The amplified TCR beta libraries were sequenced on the Illumina HiSeq System as 87-base-pair reads. On the study's bioinformatics: In a later analysis, tens of millions of unique TCR beta chains were counted across the 500 to 850 repertoires, and roughly 11 million of these chains were shared by at least two donors. To remove PCR and sequencing errors, raw reads were error-corrected and collapsed into unique sequences using a nearest-neighbor algorithm that merged closely related sequences. Alignment of CDR3 sequences to IMGT reference sequences was used to assign V, D and J gene segments. For a sequence to be retained, a match of at least six nucleotides was required to both a V gene segment and a J gene segment. Rearrangements were called productive when the CDR3 lacked stop codons and stayed in frame with V and J; all others were non-productive. CDR3 was defined according to IMGT convention as the region running from the second conserved V-encoded cysteine to the conserved J-encoded phenylalanine. The earlier analysis of about 590 of the donors excluded sequences that lacked an unambiguous match to a single V gene segment. In an earlier analysis of several hundred of the donors, V segments were called functional above 56.7% productive rearrangements and were called segregating when the between-donor standard deviation exceeded 5%. A statistical classification framework was developed to diagnose cytomegalovirus status using the catalog of TCR beta chain sequences. V and J gene assignment, in a later analysis, came from comparing TCR nucleotide sequences with IMGT/GENE-DB human TR gene sequences. A later analysis assigned CDR3 sequences and most-parsimonious VDJ recombination scenarios with the TCRdist pipeline. In a later analysis, each TCR beta chain was defined by its CDR3 amino acid sequence together with its V-gene family, and reads lacking a unique V-gene family were excluded. In a later analysis, approximately 640 highly shared, low-generation-probability nucleotide sequences were removed to address suspected cross-contamination and a sequencing artifact. For each public chain, a later analysis derived a clonal expansion index from normalized ranks of inferred template counts within each repertoire. In a later analysis, generation probabilities were computed using a VDJ recombination model fitted to out-of-frame rearrangements, and the results were checked against IGoR. Hypergeometric tests were used in a later analysis to score TCR-TCR, TCR-HLA and TCR-CMV co-occurrence, with a repertoire-size bias correction applied to the TCR pairs. False discovery rates were estimated in a later analysis by permuting HLA or CMV assignments 20 times. In a later analysis, co-occurring TCRs were grouped using DBSCAN, with TCRdist sequence similarity added in when clustering inside HLA-allele-positive subsets. Repertoires with fewer than 30,000 or more than 120,000 public chains were left out of co-occurrence clustering, as were a few repertoires with anomalous nucleotide sharing. The immuneACCESS repertoire file appears here via TCRdb, limited to in-frame rearrangements. These files lack a portion of the clones; in checked studies, under half of the deficit traces to unresolved V genes, and the cause of the others is not known. The DNA gave D and trimming, while V, J and clone size come from that table. The sample table lists more than 90,000 clones, around 81% of them with a count of one. Over 4% of the sample goes to the ten largest clones.

The cohort comprised around 690 healthy bone marrow donors. At the time of sampling, all cohort members were nominally healthy, though unrecorded immune exposures were likely present. The donor tested CMV seropositive and was one of the 289 seropositive cohort members. A peripheral blood sample was provided by each donor, and peripheral blood mononuclear cells were used for TCR beta sequencing. Genomic DNA extraction from the blood cell samples was performed with the Qiagen DNeasy Blood Extraction Kit. As to this clone: Its specific antigen is unknown. Qualities for individual bases were not recorded, and no much larger clone is one base off.

Relative to germline, V is missing 10 bases and J is missing 2 bases, with 8 bases of the junction outside any gene match. The CDR3, cysteine through phenylalanine, is 15 amino acids long. The kept DNA is CDR3 alone, 45 bases in frame from the first base. In the germline V gene, CDR1 corresponds to ENHRY and CDR2 to SYGVKD. Here is what the overall study found, with its caveats: A further reported finding was that TCR beta sequences accurately predicted the HLA-A and HLA-B alleles for most subjects in the first cohort. A cluster of highly shared sequence variants was judged likely to represent a technical artifact of the sequencing pipeline. An earlier analysis of several hundred of the donors showed that most TCR beta V segments appeared in productive rearrangements either about 87% or about 30% of the time, which broadly matched IMGT annotations. A later genetic analysis associated a missense DCLRE1C variant with V-gene and J-gene trimming of TCR beta chains, and an independent cohort replicated the association. When HLA alleles, especially DR and DQ, strongly co-occurred, attributing TCR associations to individual alleles was difficult. Because some donors lacked HLA typing at each locus, the association tests relied only on the typed subset. Several of the top co-occurrence clusters appeared to be linked to parvovirus B19, influenza, CMV and Epstein-Barr virus, according to a later analysis. Some IMGT-functional V segments, including TRBV6-2 and TRBV6-3, could not be distinguished by the 87-base-pair reads and were therefore excluded. Most TCR sequences were observed very rarely across donors, whereas some public TCRs were present in many individuals. Sequencing depth was assumed to be roughly uniform across donors in the presence/absence analyses, though that assumption may not hold. Some 15 rarely observed V segments, including chromosome 9 orphons, were excluded from the earlier analysis of some 590 of the donors because counts were too low. A later analysis associated about 17,000 TCR beta sequences with specific HLA alleles at a false discovery rate of 0.05. Immune exposure information for the cohort was limited to CMV serostatus. Correlated functional status among segregating V segments might be attributable to linkage disequilibrium, but an unknown experimental factor could not be ruled out. In a later analysis, the rate of TCR association differed among HLA loci, with DRB1 alleles having the most associated TCRs and HLA-C alleles having the fewest. A later analysis found that HLA-associated TCR beta chains were more clonally expanded and had lower generation probabilities than equally common non-associated chains. In both the original and validation cohorts, the classifier was reported to diagnose cytomegalovirus status with high specificity and sensitivity. A few of the identified cytomegalovirus-associated TCR beta chains were confirmed in vitro to be specific for cytomegalovirus antigens. According to the authors, the approach could potentially be generalized to other disease states and immunological phenotypes. According to a later genetic analysis, donors in an Asian-associated ancestry cluster had fewer N-insertions in productive TCRs than the approximately 630-donor mean. According to a later analysis, most CMV-associated TCR beta chains appeared to be HLA-restricted, and the HLA associations seemed to be driven largely by CMV exposure. The study gave a list of under 200 TCR beta chains associated with cytomegalovirus. The cohort was sequenced for TCR beta chains only, and without alpha or paired-chain data the features that could be detected were limited.

Sequenced material: PBMCs. The sequence links TRBV10-3 to TRBJ2-2, with 9 bases aligning to TRBD1. The source of this sequence is a woman aged 70-85 years in good health and CMV-seropositive. The CDR3 sequence is CATLPGQGNTGELFF. At the DNA level, the sequence is TGTGCCACCTTGCCGGGACAGGGAAACACCGGGGAGCTGTTTTTT.